The rows below give T cell receptor beta chains drawn from one sample of a study of T cell responses to AZD1222 COVID-19 vaccine. Some clones are missing from TCRdb's copy, which holds only in-frame ones; the method was immunoSEQ multiplex PCR. The profile shows around 130,000 clones, 80% to 95% of them singletons. Source: peripheral blood, taken 28 days after the second dose of the MenACWY control vaccine. These receptors originate from an adult who received the MenACWY meningococcal vaccine as a control. CDR3s include the opening cysteine and the closing phenylalanine or tryptophan. The D gene is left open where the match is weak. Clone size is shown for a subset of rows, as once, few, many or a class of expanded clone.

v_call	j_call	d_call	clone_size	cdr3_aa	cdr3_nt
TRBV3-1/TRBV3-2	TRBJ2-2	-	once	CASSQGQRPTGELFF	TGTGCCAGCAGCCAAGGGCAGAGACCCACCGGGGAGCTGTTTTTT
TRBV19	TRBJ1-5	-	-	CASTSGAAGAYSNQPQHF	TGTGCCAGTACCTCCGGGGCGGCAGGCGCCTATAGCAATCAGCCCCAGCATTTT
TRBV7-8	TRBJ1-5	-	-	CASSGLTGLHNQPQHF	TGTGCCAGCAGCGGCCTGACAGGCCTTCACAATCAGCCCCAGCATTTT
TRBV5-4	TRBJ1-6	TRBD1	-	CASSSPGQGALNSPLHF	TGTGCCAGCAGCTCGCCGGGACAGGGGGCTCTTAATTCACCCCTCCACTTT
TRBV19	TRBJ1-4	-	-	CASRNTRGEKLFF	TGTGCCAGTAGGAACACACGGGGTGAAAAACTGTTTTTT
TRBV6-4	TRBJ2-1	-	-	CASSASYYNEQFF	TGTGCCAGCAGTGCAAGTTACTACAATGAGCAGTTCTTC
TRBV2	TRBJ1-6	-	few	CASTVPLSNSPLHF	TGTGCCAGCACGGTCCCCCTAAGTAATTCACCCCTCCACTTT
TRBV6-5	TRBJ1-3	-	-	CDGKGSGNTIYF	TGTGACGGCAAGGGGTCTGGAAACACCATATATTTT
TRBV27	TRBJ2-1	TRBD2	-	CASSSPPGGGAINEQFF	TGTGCCAGCAGTTCCCCCCCGGGCGGGGGGGCGATCAATGAGCAGTTCTTC
TRBV27	TRBJ1-3	-	few	CASSSERGNTIYF	TGTGCCAGCAGTTCAGAGAGGGGAAACACCATATATTTT
TRBV5-5	TRBJ1-6	-	-	CASSFEGWHNSPLHF	TGTGCCAGCAGCTTTGAGGGATGGCACAATTCACCCCTCCACTTT
TRBV28	TRBJ2-1	TRBD1	once	CASSPARGLDGDEQFF	TGTGCCAGCAGCCCTGCGAGGGGGCTGGACGGGGATGAGCAGTTCTTC
TRBV2	TRBJ2-2	-	-	CASSGVNTGELFF	TGTGCCAGCAGTGGGGTTAACACCGGGGAGCTGTTTTTT
TRBV2	TRBJ2-5	-	-	CASSEWMFGIQETQYF	TGTGCCAGCAGTGAGTGGATGTTTGGGATCCAAGAGACCCAGTACTTC
TRBV3-1/TRBV3-2	TRBJ1-3	-	-	CASSQGFSGNTIYF	TGTGCCAGCAGCCAAGGGTTCTCTGGAAACACCATATATTTT
TRBV11-1	TRBJ1-6	-	-	CASSLERVLDSPLHF	TGTGCCAGCAGCTTAGAGAGGGTTTTGGATTCACCCCTCCACTTT
TRBV6-4	TRBJ2-3	-	few	CASSDGQGSMGTDTQYF	TGTGCCAGCAGTGACGGGCAGGGGAGCATGGGCACAGATACGCAGTATTTT
TRBV13	TRBJ1-1	-	-	CASSPEHEGEAFF	TGTGCCAGCAGCCCAGAACACGAGGGTGAAGCTTTCTTT
TRBV7-2	TRBJ2-5	TRBD2	few	CASTRVGGETQYF	TGTGCCAGCACCCGAGTGGGGGGGGAGACCCAGTACTTC
TRBV7-6	TRBJ1-1	-	-	CASSLEVNTEAFF	TGTGCCAGCAGCTTAGAAGTCAACACTGAAGCTTTCTTT
TRBV3-1/TRBV3-2	TRBJ2-6	-	-	CASSYSGANVLTF	TGTGCCAGCAGCTACTCTGGGGCCAACGTCCTGACTTTC
TRBV2	TRBJ1-6	TRBD1	-	CASVGLRDSALHF	TGTGCCAGCGTAGGGCTCCGGGACAGCGCACTCCACTTT
TRBV28	TRBJ1-1	-	-	CASIIGGGFPNTEAFF	TGTGCCAGCATCATCGGGGGCGGGTTCCCGAACACTGAAGCTTTCTTT
TRBV7-2	TRBJ2-7	-	-	CASSLLAYEQYF	TGTGCCAGCAGCTTACTTGCATACGAGCAGTACTTC
TRBV28	TRBJ1-2	-	-	CASSPQGYAYGYTF	TGTGCCAGCAGTCCTCAGGGGTATGCCTATGGCTACACCTTC
TRBV24-1	TRBJ2-6	-	-	CATSVSQDLGLGANVLTF	TGTGCCACCAGTGTATCGCAGGACCTCGGCCTGGGGGCCAACGTCCTGACTTTC
TRBV28	TRBJ1-5	-	-	CASFSGGASGNQPQHF	TGTGCCAGCTTCTCCGGGGGCGCCTCTGGCAATCAGCCCCAGCATTTT
TRBV7-2	TRBJ2-1	-	once	CASNLDSLPPYNEQFF	TGTGCCAGCAACCTGGACTCTCTTCCCCCCTACAATGAGCAGTTCTTC
TRBV5-6	TRBJ1-1	-	once	CASSLNGNLMNTEAFF	TGTGCCAGCAGCTTGAATGGGAACTTGATGAACACTGAAGCTTTCTTT
TRBV18	TRBJ1-1	-	-	CASSQNRDTEAFF	TGTGCCAGCTCACAGAACAGGGACACTGAAGCTTTCTTT
TRBV28	TRBJ2-4	-	-	CASSLTIAKNIQYF	TGTGCCAGCAGTTTGACAATAGCCAAAAACATTCAGTACTTC